The table lists the clone carrying this TCR beta chain with many counts. These data come from a study of regulatory T cells in long-lasting Graves disease. Indicated time point: newly diagnosed GD, antithyroid drugs for less than 3 months. PBMC RNA served as the TCR library source. The V and J ends lost 2 bases and 2 bases, in that order; junction bases with no gene match: 3. In germline, CDR1 is DFQATT, CDR2 SNEGSKA (reference sequence). The CDR3 loop spans 15 amino acids. Relying on iRepertoire HTBI primers and Arm-PCR of CDR3 regions, the team built TCR beta libraries. TCRdb redid the calling of the multiplex PCR reads with MiXCR, one entry per CDR3 protein. The sample contains approximately 400,000 distinct CDR3 sequences, around 14% of which appear only once. The same data also contributed to another study, on T cells in Graves' hyperthyroidism and ophthalmopathy. In that study: The diagnoses drew upon clinical symptoms, serum thyroxine and TRAb, thyroid ultrasound and orbital computed tomography.

The rearrangement joins TRBV20-1 to TRBJ2-3, with 11 bases aligning to TRBD2. Specimen: peripheral blood mononuclear cells (PBMCs), collected at new diagnosis, from a patient treated with antithyroid drugs. The clonotype was recovered from a woman aged 25-40 years with Graves disease. CDR3 protein: CSARPGLADTDTQYF. The CDR3 DNA is TGCAGTGCTAGACCGGGACTAGCGGACACAGATACGCAGTATTTT.